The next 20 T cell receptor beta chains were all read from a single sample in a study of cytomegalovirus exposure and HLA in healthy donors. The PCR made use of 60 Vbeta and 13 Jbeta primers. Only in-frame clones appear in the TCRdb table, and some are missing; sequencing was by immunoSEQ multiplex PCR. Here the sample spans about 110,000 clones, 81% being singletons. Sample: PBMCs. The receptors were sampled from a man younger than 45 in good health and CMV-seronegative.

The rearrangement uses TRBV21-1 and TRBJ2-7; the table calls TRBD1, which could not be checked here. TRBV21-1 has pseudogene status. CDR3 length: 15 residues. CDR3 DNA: TGTGCCAGCAGCAAAGGGGACAGGGGGAGCCACGAGCAGTACTTC. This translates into CASSKGDRGSHEQYF.

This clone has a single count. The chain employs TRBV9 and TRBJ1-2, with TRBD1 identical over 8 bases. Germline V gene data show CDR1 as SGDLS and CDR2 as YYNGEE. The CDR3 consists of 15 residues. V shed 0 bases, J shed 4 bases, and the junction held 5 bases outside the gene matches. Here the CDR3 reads CASSVVGQGVYGYTF. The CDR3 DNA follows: TGTGCCAGCAGCGTAGTCGGACAGGGCGTCTATGGCTACACCTTC.

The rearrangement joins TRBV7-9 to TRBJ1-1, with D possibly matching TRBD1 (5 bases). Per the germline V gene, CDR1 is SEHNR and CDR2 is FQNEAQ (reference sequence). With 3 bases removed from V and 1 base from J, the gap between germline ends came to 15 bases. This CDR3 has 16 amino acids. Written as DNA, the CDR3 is TGTGCCAGCAGCTTTGAATTTGGGGCTGCGAACACTGAAGCTTTCTTT. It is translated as CASSFEFGAANTEAFF.

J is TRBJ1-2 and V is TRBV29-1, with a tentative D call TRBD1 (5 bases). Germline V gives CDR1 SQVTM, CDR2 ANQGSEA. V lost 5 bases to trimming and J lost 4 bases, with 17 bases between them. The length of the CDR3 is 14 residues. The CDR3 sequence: CSVPPRQGFYGYTF. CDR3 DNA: TGCAGCGTTCCCCCTCGCCAGGGATTCTATGGCTACACCTTC. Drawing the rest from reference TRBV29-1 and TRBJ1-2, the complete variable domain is SAVISQKPSRDICQRGTSLTIQCQVDSQVTMMFWYRQQPGQSLTLIATANQGSEATYESGFVIDKFPISRPNLTFSTLTVSNMSPEDSSIYLCSVPPRQGFYGYTFGSGTRLTVV.

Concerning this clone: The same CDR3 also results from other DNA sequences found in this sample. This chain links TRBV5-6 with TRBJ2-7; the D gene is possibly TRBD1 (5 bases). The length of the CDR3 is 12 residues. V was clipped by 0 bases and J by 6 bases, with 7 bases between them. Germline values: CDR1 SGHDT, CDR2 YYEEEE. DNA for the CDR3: TGTGCCAGCAGCTTGGGAAGGGGCGAGCAGTACTTC. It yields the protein CASSLGRGEQYF. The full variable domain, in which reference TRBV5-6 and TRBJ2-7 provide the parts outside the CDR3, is DAGVTQSPTHLIKTRGQQVTLRCSPKSGHDTVSWYQQALGQGPQFIFQYYEEEERQRGNFPDRFSGHQFPNYSSELNVNALLLGDSALYLCASSLGRGEQYFGPGTRLTVT.

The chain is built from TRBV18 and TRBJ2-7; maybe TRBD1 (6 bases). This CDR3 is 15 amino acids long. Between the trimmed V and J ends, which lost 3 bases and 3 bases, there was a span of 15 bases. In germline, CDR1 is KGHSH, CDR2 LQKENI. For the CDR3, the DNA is TGTGCCAGCTCACCGGTGGGGGCCAGTGGCTACGAGCAGTACTTC. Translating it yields CASSPVGASGYEQYF.

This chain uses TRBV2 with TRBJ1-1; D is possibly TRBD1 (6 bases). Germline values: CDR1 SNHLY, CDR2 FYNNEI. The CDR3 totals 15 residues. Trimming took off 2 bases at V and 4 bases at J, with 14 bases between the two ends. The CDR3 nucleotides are TGTGCCAGCAGTGAACCCCTCGGGGGGCCCACTGAAGCTTTCTTT. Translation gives CASSEPLGGPTEAFF.

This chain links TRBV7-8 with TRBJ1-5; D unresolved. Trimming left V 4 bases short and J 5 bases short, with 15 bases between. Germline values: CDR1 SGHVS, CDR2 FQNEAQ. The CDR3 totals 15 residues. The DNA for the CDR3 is TGTGCCAGCAGCTCCACTAGACTTACTTATCAGCCCCAGCATTTT. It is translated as CASSSTRLTYQPQHF.

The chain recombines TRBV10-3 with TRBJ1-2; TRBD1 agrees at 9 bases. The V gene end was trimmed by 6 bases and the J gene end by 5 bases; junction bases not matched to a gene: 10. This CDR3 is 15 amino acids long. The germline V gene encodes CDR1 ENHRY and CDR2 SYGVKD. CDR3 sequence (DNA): TGTGCCATCAGAGACGGACAGGGGCCGGGTTATGGCTACACCTTC. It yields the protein CAIRDGQGPGYGYTF.

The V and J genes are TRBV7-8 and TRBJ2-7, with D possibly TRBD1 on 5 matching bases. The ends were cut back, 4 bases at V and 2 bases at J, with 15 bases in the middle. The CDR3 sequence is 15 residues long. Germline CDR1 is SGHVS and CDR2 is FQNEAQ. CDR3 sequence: CASSSDTPRPYEQYF. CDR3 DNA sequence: TGTGCCAGCAGCTCGGACACCCCAAGACCCTACGAGCAGTACTTC.

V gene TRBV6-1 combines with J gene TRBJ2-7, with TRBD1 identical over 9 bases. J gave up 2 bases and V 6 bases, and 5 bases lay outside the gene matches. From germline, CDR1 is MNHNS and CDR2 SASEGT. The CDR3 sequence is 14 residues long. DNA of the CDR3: TGTGCCAGCAGACCCGGGACAGGGCCCTACGAGCAGTACTTC. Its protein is CASRPGTGPYEQYF.

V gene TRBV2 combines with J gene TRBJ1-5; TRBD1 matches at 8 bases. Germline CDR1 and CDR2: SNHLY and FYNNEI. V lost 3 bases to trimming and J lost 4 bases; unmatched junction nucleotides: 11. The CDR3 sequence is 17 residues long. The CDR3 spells CASSDQLEGQENQPQHF. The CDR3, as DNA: TGTGCCAGCAGTGACCAGTTAGAGGGACAGGAGAATCAGCCCCAGCATTTT.

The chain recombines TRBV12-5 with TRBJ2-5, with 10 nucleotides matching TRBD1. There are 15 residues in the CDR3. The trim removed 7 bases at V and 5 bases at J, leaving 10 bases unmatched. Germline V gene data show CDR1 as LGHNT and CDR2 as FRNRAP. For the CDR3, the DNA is TGTGCTAGTGCCCTCCGGGACAGGGGTCTTGAGACCCAGTACTTC. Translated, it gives CASALRDRGLETQYF.

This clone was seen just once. Here the CDR3 reads CASSTGTGYQETQYF. In DNA form, the CDR3 reads TGTGCCAGCAGCACCGGGACAGGGTACCAAGAGACCCAGTACTTC. This rearrangement joins TRBV7-6 to TRBJ2-5, with 9 bases identical to TRBD1. The germline CDR1 and CDR2 sequences are SGHVS and FNYEAQ. The CDR3 covers 15 residues. V gave up 5 bases and J gave up 0 bases; unmatched junction bases: 4.

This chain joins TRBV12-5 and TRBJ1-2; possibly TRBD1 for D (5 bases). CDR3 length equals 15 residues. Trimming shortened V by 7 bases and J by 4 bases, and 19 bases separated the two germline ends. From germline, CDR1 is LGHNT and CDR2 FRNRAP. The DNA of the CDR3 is TGTGCTAGTGTCAGAGACGGGGGGGAAGTCTATGGCTACACCTTC. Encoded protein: CASVRDGGEVYGYTF.

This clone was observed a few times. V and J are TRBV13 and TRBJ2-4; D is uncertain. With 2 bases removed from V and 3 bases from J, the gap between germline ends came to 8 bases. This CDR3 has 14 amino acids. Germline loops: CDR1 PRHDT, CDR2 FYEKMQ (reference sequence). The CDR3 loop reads CASSLPEHKNIQYF. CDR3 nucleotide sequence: TGTGCCAGCAGCTTACCGGAGCACAAAAACATTCAGTACTTC. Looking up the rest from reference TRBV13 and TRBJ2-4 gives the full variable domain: AAGVIQSPRHLIKEKRETATLKCYPIPRHDTVYWYQQGPGQDPQFLISFYEKMQSDKGSIPDRFSAQQFSDYHSELNMSSLELGDSALYFCASSLPEHKNIQYFGAGTRLSVL.

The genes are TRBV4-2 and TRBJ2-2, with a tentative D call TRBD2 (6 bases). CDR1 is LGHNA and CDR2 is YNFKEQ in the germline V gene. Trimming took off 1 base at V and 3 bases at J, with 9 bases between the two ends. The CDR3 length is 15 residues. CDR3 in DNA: TGTGCCAGCAGCCAAGTCGGGGGTTACACCGGGGAGCTGTTTTTT. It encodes CASSQVGGYTGELFF.

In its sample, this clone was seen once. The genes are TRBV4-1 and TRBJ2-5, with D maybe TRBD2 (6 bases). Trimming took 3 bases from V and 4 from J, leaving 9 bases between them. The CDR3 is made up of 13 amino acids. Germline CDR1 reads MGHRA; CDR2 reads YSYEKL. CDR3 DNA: TGCGCCAGCAGCCATCCCGGGGGAGAGACCCAGTACTTC. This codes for CASSHPGGETQYF.

Written as DNA, the CDR3 is TGCAGCGTTGGACAGGGGAGGGAGACCCAGTACTTC. As protein: CSVGQGRETQYF. The V gene is TRBV29-1, the J gene TRBJ2-5, with TRBD1 matching over 8 bases. The V gene's germline CDR1 is SQVTM and CDR2 ANQGSEA. Trimming at V came to 4 bases and at J to 5 bases, leaving 3 bases not matched to a gene. The CDR3 sequence is 12 residues long.

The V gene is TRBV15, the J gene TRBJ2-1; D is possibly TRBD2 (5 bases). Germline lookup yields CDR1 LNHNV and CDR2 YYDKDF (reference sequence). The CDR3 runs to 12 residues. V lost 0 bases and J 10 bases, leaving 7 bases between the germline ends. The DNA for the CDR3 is TGTGCCACCAGCAGAGATCGCGGGGAGCAGTTCTTC. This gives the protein CATSRDRGEQFF.